This T cell receptor beta chain was sequenced in a study of cytomegalovirus exposure and HLA in healthy donors. Whole-study context: The study's early data release held roughly 90 million unique TCRs from HLA-typed donors.

Study results and caveats: CMV antigen specificity of three CMV-associated chains was confirmed in vitro.

Deletions cut 6 bases from V and 4 bases from J, with 9 bases between. The CDR3 runs 11 residues. Germline CDR1 DFQATT, CDR2 SNEGSKA (reference sequence). The PCR was carried out with 60 Vbeta primers and 13 Jbeta primers. Libraries were prepared by immunoSEQ multiplex PCR; TCRdb keeps only in-frame clonotypes and omits some of them. The table has hundreds of thousands of clones, more than 55% seen once. Note on this clone: Its specificity is unknown.

This chain joins TRBV20-1 and TRBJ1-2; TRBD1 is a possible D gene (5 bases). The clonotype comes from a female donor in good health and CMV-seronegative. Specimen: PBMCs. In nucleotides, the CDR3 is TGCAGTGCCGACAGACCCTATGGCTACACCTTC. Translation: CSADRPYGYTF.